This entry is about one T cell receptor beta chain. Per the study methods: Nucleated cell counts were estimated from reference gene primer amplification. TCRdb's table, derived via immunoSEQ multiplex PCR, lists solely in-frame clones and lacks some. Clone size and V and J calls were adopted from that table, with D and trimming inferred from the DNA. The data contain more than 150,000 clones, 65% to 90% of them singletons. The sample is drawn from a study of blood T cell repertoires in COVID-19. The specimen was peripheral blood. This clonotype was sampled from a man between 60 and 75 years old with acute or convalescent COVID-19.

CDR3 nucleotide sequence: TGTGCCTGGAACCACCGGGACAGGGATGAAAAACTGTTTTTT. Translated, it gives CAWNHRDRDEKLFF. This rearrangement joins TRBV30 to TRBJ1-4, with 9 bases aligning to TRBD1. J lost 6 bases, V lost 4 bases, and 6 bases had no gene match. The CDR3 extends over 14 amino acids. Germline V gene lookup returns CDR1 GTSNPN and CDR2 SVGIG (reference sequence).